The present entry profiles one T cell receptor (beta chain) with its context. Its antigen is not known. The PCR had 60 Vbeta and 13 Jbeta primers. Profiling relied on immunoSEQ multiplex PCR, and the TCRdb table lists in-frame clones only, not all of them. Of about 88,000 clones detected, about 87% appear once; the ten largest clones hold about 2.5%. This sample was included in a study of cytomegalovirus exposure and HLA in healthy donors. About the study: In terms of ancestry, the Caucasian-associated cluster contained 81% of the roughly 360 genotyped donors. The study, taken as a whole, reports: Using a false discovery rate of 0.05, a later analysis showed that 15,000 to 20,000 TCR beta sequences were associated with HLA alleles.

Trimming took off 3 bases at V and 8 bases at J, with 14 bases between the two ends. The CDR3 is made up of 14 amino acids. The germline V gene encodes CDR1 SGHTA and CDR2 FQGNSA. Specimen: PBMCs. The V gene is TRBV7-2, the J gene TRBJ1-5; a possible D gene is TRBD1 (6 bases). This TCR came from a man aged 18 to 30 in good health and CMV-seronegative. The CDR3 here is CASSFLTGLKPQHF. CDR3 sequence (DNA): TGTGCCAGCAGCTTCTTAACAGGGCTTAAGCCCCAGCATTTT. The full variable domain, its missing parts supplied by reference TRBV7-2 and TRBJ1-5, is GAGVSQSPSNKVTEKGKDVELRCDPISGHTALYWYRQSLGQGLEFLIYFQGNSAPDKSGLPSDRFSAERTGGSVSTLTIQRTQQEDSAVYLCASSFLTGLKPQHFGDGTRLSIL.